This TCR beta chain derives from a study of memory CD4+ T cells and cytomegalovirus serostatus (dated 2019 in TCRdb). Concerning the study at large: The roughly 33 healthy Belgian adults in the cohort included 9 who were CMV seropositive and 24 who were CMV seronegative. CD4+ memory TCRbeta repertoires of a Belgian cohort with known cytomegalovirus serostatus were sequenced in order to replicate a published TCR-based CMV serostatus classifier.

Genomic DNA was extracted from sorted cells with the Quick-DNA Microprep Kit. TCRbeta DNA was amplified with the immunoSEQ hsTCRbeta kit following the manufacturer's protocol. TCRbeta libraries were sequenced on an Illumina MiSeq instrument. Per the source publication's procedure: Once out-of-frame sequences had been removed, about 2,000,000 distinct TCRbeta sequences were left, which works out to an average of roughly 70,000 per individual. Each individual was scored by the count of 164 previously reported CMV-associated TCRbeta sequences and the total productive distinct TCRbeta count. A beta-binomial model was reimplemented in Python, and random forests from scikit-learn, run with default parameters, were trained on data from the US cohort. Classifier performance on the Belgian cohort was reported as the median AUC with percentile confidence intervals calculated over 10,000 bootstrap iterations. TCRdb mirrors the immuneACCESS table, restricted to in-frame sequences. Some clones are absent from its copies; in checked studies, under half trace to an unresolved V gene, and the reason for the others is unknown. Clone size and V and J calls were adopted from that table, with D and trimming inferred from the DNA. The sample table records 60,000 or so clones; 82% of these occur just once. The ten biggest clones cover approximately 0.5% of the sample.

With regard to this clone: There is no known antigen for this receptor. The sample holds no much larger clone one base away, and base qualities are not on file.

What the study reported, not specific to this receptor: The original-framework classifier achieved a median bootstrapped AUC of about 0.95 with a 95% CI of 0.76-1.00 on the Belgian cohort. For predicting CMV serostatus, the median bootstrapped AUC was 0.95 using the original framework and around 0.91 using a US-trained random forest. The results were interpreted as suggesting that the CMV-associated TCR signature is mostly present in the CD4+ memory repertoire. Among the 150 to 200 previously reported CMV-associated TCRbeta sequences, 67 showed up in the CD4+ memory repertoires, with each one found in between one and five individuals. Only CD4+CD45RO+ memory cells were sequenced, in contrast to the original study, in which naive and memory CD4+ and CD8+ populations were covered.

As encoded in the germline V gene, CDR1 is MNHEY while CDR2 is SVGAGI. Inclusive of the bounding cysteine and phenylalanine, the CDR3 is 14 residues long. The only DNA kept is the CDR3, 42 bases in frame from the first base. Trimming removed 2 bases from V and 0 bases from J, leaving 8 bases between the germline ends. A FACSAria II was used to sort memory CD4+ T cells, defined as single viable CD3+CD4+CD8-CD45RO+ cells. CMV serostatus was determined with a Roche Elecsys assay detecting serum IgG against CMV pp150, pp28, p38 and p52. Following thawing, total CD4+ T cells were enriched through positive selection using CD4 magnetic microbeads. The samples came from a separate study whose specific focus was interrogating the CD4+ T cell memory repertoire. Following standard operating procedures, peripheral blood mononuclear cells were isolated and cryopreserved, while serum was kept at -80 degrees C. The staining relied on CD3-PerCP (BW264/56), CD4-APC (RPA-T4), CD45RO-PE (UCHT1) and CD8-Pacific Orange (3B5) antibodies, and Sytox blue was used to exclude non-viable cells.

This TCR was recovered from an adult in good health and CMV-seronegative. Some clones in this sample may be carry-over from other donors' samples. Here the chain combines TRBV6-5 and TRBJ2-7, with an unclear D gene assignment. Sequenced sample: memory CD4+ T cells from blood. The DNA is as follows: TGTGCCAGCAGTTACGGGATAGGCTCCTACGAGCAGTACTTC. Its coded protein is CASSYGIGSYEQYF.